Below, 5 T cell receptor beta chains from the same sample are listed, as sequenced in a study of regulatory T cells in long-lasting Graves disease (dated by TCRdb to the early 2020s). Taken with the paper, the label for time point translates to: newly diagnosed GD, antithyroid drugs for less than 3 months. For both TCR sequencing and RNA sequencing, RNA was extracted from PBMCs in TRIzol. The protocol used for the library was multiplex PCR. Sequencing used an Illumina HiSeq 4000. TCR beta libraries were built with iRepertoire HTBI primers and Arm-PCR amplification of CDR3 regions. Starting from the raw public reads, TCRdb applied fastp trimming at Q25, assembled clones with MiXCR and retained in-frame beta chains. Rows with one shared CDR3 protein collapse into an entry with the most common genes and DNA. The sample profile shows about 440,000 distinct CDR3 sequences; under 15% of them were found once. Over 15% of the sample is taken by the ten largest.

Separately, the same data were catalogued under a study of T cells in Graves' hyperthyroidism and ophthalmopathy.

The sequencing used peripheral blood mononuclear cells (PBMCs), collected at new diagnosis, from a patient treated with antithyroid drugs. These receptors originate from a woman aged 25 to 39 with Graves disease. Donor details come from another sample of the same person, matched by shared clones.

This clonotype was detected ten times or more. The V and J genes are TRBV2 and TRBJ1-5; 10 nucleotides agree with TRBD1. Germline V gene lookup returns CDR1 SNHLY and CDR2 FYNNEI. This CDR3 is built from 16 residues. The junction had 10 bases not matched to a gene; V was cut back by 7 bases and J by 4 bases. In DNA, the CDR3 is TGTGCCAGCAAACCTTCCCCGGGACAGGGGAATCAGCCCCAGCATTTT. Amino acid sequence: CASKPSPGQGNQPQHF.

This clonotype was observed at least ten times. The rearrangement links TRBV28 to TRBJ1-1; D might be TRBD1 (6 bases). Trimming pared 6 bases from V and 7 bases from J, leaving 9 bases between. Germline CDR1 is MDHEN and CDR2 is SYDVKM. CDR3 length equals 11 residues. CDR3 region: CASSPDSEAFF. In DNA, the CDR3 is TGTGCCAGCAGCCCGGACAGTGAAGCTTTCTTT.

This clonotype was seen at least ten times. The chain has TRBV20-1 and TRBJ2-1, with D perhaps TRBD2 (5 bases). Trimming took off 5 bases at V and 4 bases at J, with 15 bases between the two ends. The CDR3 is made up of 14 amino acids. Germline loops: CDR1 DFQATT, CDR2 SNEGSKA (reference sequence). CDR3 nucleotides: TGCAGTGCTTCTTCGCGGGCCCAATACAATGAGCAGTTCTTC. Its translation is CSASSRAQYNEQFF.

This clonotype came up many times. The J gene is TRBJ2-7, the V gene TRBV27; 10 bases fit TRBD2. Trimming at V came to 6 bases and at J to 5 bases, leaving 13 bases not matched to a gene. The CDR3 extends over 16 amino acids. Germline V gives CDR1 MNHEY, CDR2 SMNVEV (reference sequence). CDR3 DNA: TGTGCCAGCAGCCCAAGAGTAGAGCGGGAGGGGCACGAGCAGTACTTC. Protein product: CASSPRVEREGHEQYF.

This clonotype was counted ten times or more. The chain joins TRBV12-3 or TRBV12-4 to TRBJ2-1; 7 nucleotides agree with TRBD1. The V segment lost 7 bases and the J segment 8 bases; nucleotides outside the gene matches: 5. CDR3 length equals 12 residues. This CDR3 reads CASNRGVYEQFF. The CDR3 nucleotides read TGTGCCAGCAACAGGGGAGTATATGAGCAGTTCTTC.